This TCR beta chain derives from a study of CD8 T cells in Susac syndrome. Reverse transcription used about 0.5 to 1 ug RNA and random hexamers. TCRdb recomputed calls from the immunoSEQ multiplex PCR reads with MiXCR, one row per CDR3 protein. The sample holds around 220,000 distinct CDR3 sequences, roughly 90% seen once. Looked up from germline, CDR1 is MNHEY and CDR2 is SMNVEV (reference sequence). Trimming took off 5 bases at V and 5 bases at J, with 18 bases between the two ends. The length of the CDR3 is 15 residues. Treatment-naive patients with stable or active relapsing-remitting disease served as multiple sclerosis controls.

The specimen was CD8+ T cells from PBMCs. The V call is TRBV27, the J call TRBJ2-5, with D perhaps matching TRBD2 (7 bases). The sequence was obtained from a human donor with multiple sclerosis. CDR3 sequence (DNA): TGTGCCAGCAGTGTTCGGGGGGCCCTCACTGAGACCCAGTACTTC. Translated: CASSVRGALTETQYF.